These T cell receptor beta chains were read from a single sample in a study of breast tumors, draining lymph nodes, adjacent tissues. TCRdb passed the multiplex PCR reads through MiXCR, listing each CDR3 protein once. The sample comprises 150,000 to 200,000 distinct CDR3 sequences, about 30% of which are singletons, and over 3.5% rests with the top ten. What was sequenced was axillary lymph node tissue. The source of these receptors is a female donor with breast cancer. Some clones in this sample may be carry-over from other donors' samples. Both conserved end residues are part of each CDR3. D genes are given only for firm matches. The size entry is marked missing in some rows and otherwise reads once, few, many or a size class.

TRBV5-1,TRBJ1-2,many,TRBD1,CASSPDRGGYTF,TGCGCCAGCAGCCCGGACAGGGGTGGCTACACCTTC
TRBV20-1,TRBJ2-3,once,TRBD2,CSAGTSGLGDTQYF,TGCAGTGCTGGGACTAGCGGTCTTGGGGATACGCAGTATTTT
TRBV7-6,TRBJ2-7,many,TRBD2,CASRGGTLGEQYF,TGTGCCAGCCGGGGGGGGACTTTAGGCGAGCAGTACTTC
TRBV7-2,TRBJ2-5,NA,TRBD2,CASSLLAGGNQETQYF,TGTGCCAGCAGCCTCCTAGCGGGGGGAAACCAAGAGACCCAGTACTTC
TRBV19,TRBJ1-5,many,TRBD1,CASFPSTTTGGIVQPQHF,TGTGCCAGTTTTCCCTCTACGACGACAGGGGGCATCGTTCAGCCCCAGCATTTT
TRBV6-5,TRBJ1-3,many,NA,CASRWGISGNTIYF,TGTGCCAGCAGATGGGGGATCTCTGGAAACACCATATATTTT
TRBV10-2,TRBJ2-7,many,NA,CASSERGDYSYEQYF,TGCGCCAGCAGTGAGAGGGGGGACTACTCCTACGAGCAGTACTTC
TRBV4-2,TRBJ1-6,NA,NA,CASSQRGGTNSPLHF,TGTGCCAGCAGCCAGAGGGGAGGGACCAATTCACCCCTCCACTTT
TRBV24-1,TRBJ1-1,NA,NA,CATSPGGPQAEAFF,TGTGCCACCTCACCTGGGGGGCCCCAGGCTGAAGCTTTCTTT
TRBV7-3,TRBJ2-7,many,TRBD2,CASSLTMASGVNEQYF,TGTGCCAGCAGCTTAACAATGGCTAGCGGAGTTAACGAGCAGTACTTC
TRBV6-5,TRBJ2-5,many,TRBD2,CASREWTSGGAGETQYF,TGTGCCAGCAGAGAATGGACTAGCGGGGGGGCCGGGGAGACCCAGTACTTC
TRBV7-9,TRBJ1-4,NA,NA,CASSIRRGGGVEKLFF,TGTGCCAGCAGCATCCGAAGGGGGGGGGGGGTTGAAAAACTGTTTTTT
TRBV14,TRBJ2-2,NA,TRBD2,CASSLLAGPNTGELFF,TGTGCCAGCAGCCTCCTAGCGGGACCTAACACCGGGGAGCTGTTTTTT
TRBV9,TRBJ2-2,NA,NA,CASSVGAGSGAGELFF,TGTGCCAGCAGCGTAGGGGCGGGGTCGGGTGCCGGGGAGCTGTTTTTT
TRBV6-5,TRBJ1-4,many,NA,CATSQVINEKLFF,TGTGCCACCAGTCAGGTTATTAATGAAAAACTGTTTTTT
TRBV20-1,TRBJ2-2,many,TRBD1,CSATPGTGLVSGELFF,TGCAGTGCTACGCCCGGGACAGGGTTAGTTTCCGGGGAGCTGTTTTTT
TRBV7-9,TRBJ2-7,many,NA,CASSKGRTTGHEQYF,TGTGCCAGCAGTAAGGGGCGAACCACCGGACACGAGCAGTACTTC
TRBV6-6,TRBJ2-5,many,NA,CASSYISDTSPEETQYF,TGTGCCAGCAGTTACATATCAGATACTAGCCCGGAGGAGACCCAGTACTTC
TRBV6-1,TRBJ1-1,few,NA,CAGSVAGGTEAFF,TGTGCCGGCAGTGTAGCGGGGGGCACTGAAGCTTTCTTT
TRBV7-9,TRBJ2-1,many,TRBD2,CASSRTSGENNEQFF,TGTGCCAGCAGCCGAACTAGCGGGGAGAACAATGAGCAGTTCTTC
TRBV12-3/TRBV12-4,TRBJ2-2,NA,TRBD2,CASSHSGRDTGELFF,TGTGCCAGCAGCCACAGCGGGAGGGACACCGGGGAGCTGTTTTTT
TRBV19,TRBJ1-5,many,NA,CASSPSLLGMQPQHF,TGTGCCAGTAGCCCTTCTCTGTTGGGGATGCAGCCCCAGCATTTT
TRBV7-9,TRBJ2-1,many,TRBD1,CASSLWGQVQDEQFF,TGTGCCAGCAGCTTGTGGGGACAGGTGCAAGATGAGCAGTTCTTC